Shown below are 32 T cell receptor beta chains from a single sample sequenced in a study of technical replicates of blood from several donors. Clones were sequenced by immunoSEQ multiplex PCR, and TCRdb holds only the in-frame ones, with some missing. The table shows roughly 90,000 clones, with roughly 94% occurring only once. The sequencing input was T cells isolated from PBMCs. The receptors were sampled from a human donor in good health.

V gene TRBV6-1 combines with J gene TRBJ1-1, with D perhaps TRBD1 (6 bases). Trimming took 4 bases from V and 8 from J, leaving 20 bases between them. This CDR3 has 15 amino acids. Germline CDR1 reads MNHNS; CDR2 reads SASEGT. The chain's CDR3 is CASSAGKDSFLEAFF. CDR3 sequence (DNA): TGTGCCAGCAGTGCGGGAAAGGACAGTTTCTTAGAAGCTTTCTTT.

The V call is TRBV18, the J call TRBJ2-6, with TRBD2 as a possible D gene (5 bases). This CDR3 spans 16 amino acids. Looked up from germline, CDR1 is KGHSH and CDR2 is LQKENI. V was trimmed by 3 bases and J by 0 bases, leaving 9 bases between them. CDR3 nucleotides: TGTGCCAGCTCACCCCCCCGGGGCTCTGGGGCCAACGTCCTGACTTTC. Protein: CASSPPRGSGANVLTF.

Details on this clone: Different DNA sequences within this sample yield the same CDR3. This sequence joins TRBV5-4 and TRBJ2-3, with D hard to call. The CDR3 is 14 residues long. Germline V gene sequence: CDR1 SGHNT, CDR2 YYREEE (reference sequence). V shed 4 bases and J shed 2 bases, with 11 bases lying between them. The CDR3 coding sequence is TGTGCCAGCAGCCCCCTTTTCCCCACAGATACGCAGTATTTT. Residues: CASSPLFPTDTQYF.

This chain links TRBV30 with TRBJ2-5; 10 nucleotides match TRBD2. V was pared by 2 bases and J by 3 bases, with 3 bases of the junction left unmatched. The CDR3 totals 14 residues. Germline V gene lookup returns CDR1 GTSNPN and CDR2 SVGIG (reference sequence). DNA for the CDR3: TGTGCCTGGAGTCCCGGGACTAGCGAAGAGACCCAGTACTTC. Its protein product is CAWSPGTSEETQYF.

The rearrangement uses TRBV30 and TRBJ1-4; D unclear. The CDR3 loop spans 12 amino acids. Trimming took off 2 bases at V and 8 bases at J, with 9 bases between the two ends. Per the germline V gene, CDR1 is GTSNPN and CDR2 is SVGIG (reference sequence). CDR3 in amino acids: CAWSLGREKLFF. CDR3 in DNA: TGTGCCTGGAGTCTGGGGAGGGAAAAACTGTTTTTT.

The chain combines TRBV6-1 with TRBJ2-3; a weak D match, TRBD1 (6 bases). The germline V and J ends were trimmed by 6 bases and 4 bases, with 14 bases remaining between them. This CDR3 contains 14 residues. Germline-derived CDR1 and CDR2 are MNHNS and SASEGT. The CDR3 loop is CASSVGQYPDTQYF. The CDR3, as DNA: TGTGCCAGCAGCGTAGGACAGTACCCAGATACGCAGTATTTT.

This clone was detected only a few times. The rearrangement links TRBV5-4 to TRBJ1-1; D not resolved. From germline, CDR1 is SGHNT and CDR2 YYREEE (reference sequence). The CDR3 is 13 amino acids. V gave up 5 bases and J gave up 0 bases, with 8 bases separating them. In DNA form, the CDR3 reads TGTGCCAGCAGGGGCCAAATGAACACTGAAGCTTTCTTT. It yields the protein CASRGQMNTEAFF.

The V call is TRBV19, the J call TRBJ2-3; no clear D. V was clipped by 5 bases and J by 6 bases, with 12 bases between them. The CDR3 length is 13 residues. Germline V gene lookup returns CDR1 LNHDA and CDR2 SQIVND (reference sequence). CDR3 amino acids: CASSPQRLDTQYF. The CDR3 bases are TGTGCCAGTAGTCCACAACGTCTGGATACGCAGTATTTT.

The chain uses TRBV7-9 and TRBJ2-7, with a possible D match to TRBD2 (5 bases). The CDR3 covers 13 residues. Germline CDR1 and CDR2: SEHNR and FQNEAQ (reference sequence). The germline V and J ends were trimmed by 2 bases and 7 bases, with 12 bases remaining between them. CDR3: CASSLPIAREQYF. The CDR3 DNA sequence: TGTGCCAGCAGCTTACCTATAGCGAGAGAGCAGTACTTC.

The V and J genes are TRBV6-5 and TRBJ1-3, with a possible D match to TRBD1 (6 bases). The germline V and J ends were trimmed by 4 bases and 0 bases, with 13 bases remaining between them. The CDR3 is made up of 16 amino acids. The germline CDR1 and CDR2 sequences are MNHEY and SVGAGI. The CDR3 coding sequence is TGTGCCAGCAGTTTAATCCCGGACAGCTCTGGAAACACCATATATTTT. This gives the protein CASSLIPDSSGNTIYF.

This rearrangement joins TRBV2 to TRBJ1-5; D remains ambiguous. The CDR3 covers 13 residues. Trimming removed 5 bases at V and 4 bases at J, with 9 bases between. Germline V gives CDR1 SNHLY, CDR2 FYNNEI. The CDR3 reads CASSFWANQPQHF. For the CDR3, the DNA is TGTGCCAGCAGTTTTTGGGCGAATCAGCCCCAGCATTTT.

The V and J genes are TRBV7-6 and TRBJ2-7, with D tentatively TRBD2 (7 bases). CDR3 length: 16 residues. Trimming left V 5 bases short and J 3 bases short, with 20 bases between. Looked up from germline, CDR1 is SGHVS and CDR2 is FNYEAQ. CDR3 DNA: TGTGCCAGCAGCCCGGGGGCCAGCGGGGCCCACTACGAGCAGTACTTC. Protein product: CASSPGASGAHYEQYF.

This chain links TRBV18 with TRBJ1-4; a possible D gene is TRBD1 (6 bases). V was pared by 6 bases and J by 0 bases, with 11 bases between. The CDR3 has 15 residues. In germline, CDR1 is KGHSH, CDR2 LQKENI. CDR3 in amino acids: CASSPDSSTNEKLFF. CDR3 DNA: TGTGCCAGCTCCCCGGACAGTTCAACTAATGAAAAACTGTTTTTT.

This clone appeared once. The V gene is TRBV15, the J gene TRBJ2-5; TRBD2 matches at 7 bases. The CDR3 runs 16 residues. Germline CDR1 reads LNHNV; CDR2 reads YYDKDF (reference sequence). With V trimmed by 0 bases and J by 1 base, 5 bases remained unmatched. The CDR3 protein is CATSRDWGGPQETQYF. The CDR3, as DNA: TGTGCCACCAGCAGAGATTGGGGGGGACCCCAAGAGACCCAGTACTTC.

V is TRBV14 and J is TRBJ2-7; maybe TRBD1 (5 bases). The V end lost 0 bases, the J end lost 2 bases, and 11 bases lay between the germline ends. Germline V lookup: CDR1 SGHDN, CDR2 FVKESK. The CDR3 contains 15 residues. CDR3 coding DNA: TGTGCCAGCAGCCAAGATCTTGTCAGGGCCTACGAGCAGTACTTC. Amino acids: CASSQDLVRAYEQYF.

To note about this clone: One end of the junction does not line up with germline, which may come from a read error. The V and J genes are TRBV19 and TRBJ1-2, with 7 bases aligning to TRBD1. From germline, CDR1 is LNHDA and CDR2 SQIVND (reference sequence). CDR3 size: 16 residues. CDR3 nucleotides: TGTGCCAGTAGTTTAGATCGACAGGGTTGGGACTATGGCTACACCTTC. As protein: CASSLDRQGWDYGYTF. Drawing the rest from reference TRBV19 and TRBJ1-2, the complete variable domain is DGGITQSPKYLFRKEGQNVTLSCEQNLNHDAMYWYRQDPGQGLRLIYYSQIVNDFQKGDIAEGYSVSREKKESFPLTVTSAQKNPTAFYLCASSLDRQGWDYGYTFGSGTRLTVV.

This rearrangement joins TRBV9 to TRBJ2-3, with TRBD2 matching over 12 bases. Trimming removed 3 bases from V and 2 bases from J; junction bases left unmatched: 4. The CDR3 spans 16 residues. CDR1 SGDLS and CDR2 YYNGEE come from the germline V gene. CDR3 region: CASSATSGGYTDTQYF. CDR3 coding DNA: TGTGCCAGCAGCGCGACTAGCGGGGGCTACACAGATACGCAGTATTTT.

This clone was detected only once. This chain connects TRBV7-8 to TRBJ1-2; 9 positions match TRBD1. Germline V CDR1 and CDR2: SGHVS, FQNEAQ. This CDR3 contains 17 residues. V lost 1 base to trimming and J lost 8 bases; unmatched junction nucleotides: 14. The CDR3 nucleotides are TGTGCCAGCAGCTTAGTGGGGACAGGGATTGGCGCAGGGGGCTACACCTTC. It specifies CASSLVGTGIGAGGYTF.

This CDR3 reads CSVEFLAGGYEQYF. The CDR3 DNA follows: TGCAGCGTTGAATTCCTAGCGGGGGGCTACGAGCAGTACTTC. V gene TRBV29-1 combines with J gene TRBJ2-7; TRBD2 matches at 11 bases. The ends lost 2 bases at V and 3 bases at J; junction bases unmatched: 3. CDR3 length: 14 residues. Germline-derived CDR1 and CDR2 are SQVTM and ANQGSEA.

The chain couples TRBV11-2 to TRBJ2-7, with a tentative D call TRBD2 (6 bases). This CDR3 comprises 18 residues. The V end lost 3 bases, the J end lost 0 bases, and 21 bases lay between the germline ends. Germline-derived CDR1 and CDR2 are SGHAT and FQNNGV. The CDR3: CASSLGRWGTPPSYEQYF. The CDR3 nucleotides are TGTGCCAGCAGCTTGGGGAGGTGGGGGACTCCTCCCTCCTACGAGCAGTACTTC.

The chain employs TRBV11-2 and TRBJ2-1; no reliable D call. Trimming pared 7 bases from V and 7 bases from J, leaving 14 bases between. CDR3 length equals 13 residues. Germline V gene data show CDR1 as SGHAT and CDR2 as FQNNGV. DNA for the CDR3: TGTGCCAGCACCCCTGGAGTTTGGAATGAGCAGTTCTTC. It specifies CASTPGVWNEQFF. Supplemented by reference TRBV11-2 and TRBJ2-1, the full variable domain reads EAGVAQSPRYKIIEKRQSVAFWCNPISGHATLYWYQQILGQGPKLLIQFQNNGVVDDSQLPKDRFSAERLKGVDSTLKIQPAKLEDSAVYLCASTPGVWNEQFFGPGTRLTVL.

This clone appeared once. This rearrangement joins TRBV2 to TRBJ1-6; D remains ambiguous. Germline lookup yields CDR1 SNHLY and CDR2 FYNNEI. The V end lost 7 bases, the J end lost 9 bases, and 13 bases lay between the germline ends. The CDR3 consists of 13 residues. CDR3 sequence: CASMESKISPLHF. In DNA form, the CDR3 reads TGTGCCAGCATGGAGAGTAAGATTTCACCCCTCCACTTT.

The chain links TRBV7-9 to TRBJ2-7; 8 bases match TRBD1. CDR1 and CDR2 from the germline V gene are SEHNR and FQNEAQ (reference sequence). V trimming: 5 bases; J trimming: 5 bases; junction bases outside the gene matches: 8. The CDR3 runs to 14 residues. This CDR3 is CASSQTGGVNEQYF. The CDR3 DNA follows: TGTGCCAGCAGCCAAACAGGGGGAGTTAACGAGCAGTACTTC.

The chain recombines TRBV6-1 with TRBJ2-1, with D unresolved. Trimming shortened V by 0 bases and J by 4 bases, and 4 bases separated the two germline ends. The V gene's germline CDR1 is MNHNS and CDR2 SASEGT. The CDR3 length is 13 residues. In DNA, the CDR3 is TGTGCCAGCAGTGAAGCGAGGTACAATGAGCAGTTCTTC. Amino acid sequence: CASSEARYNEQFF.

The CDR3 nucleotides read TGTGCCAGCAGTGGAAGGCAGGCCGTTTACGAGCAGTACTTC. Its translation: CASSGRQAVYEQYF. The chain carries TRBV2 and TRBJ2-7; no clear D gene. This CDR3 is 14 amino acids long. Per the germline V gene, CDR1 is SNHLY and CDR2 is FYNNEI. V lost 4 bases and J 4 bases, leaving 14 bases between the germline ends.

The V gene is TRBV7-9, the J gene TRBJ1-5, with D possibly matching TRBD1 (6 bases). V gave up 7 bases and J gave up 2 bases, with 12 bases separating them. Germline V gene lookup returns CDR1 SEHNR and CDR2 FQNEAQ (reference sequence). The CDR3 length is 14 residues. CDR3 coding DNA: TGTGCCAGCACCGAGGGGGACGGCAATCAGCCCCAGCATTTT. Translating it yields CASTEGDGNQPQHF.

CDR3 in amino acids: CASSQPMGLAAYNEQFF. The CDR3 nucleotides are TGTGCCAGCAGCCAACCAATGGGACTAGCGGCTTACAATGAGCAGTTCTTC. The chain combines TRBV14 with TRBJ2-1, with TRBD2 matching 11 bases. Germline CDR1 is SGHDN and CDR2 is FVKESK. This CDR3 has 17 amino acids. J gave up 4 bases and V 2 bases, and 7 bases lay outside the gene matches. The whole variable domain, filled in from reference TRBV14 and TRBJ2-1, reads EAGVTQFPSHSVIEKGQTVTLRCDPISGHDNLYWYRRVMGKEIKFLLHFVKESKQDESGMPNNRFLAERTGGTYSTLKVQPAELEDSGVYFCASSQPMGLAAYNEQFFGPGTRLTVL.

The chain's CDR3 is CASKGTGYYEQYF. As DNA, the CDR3 is TGTGCCAGCAAGGGGACAGGGTACTACGAGCAGTACTTC. The chain recombines TRBV7-9 with TRBJ2-7; 9 positions match TRBD1. CDR1 and CDR2 (germline): SEHNR, FQNEAQ (reference sequence). The CDR3 is 13 residues long. With 7 bases clipped from V and 3 bases from J, the junction kept 4 bases outside the gene matches.

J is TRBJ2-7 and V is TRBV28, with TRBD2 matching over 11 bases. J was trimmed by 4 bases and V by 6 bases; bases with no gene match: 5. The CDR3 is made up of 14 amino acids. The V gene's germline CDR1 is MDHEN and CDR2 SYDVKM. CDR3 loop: CASSLLAGEYEQYF. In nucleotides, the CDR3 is TGTGCCAGCAGCCTACTAGCGGGAGAGTACGAGCAGTACTTC.

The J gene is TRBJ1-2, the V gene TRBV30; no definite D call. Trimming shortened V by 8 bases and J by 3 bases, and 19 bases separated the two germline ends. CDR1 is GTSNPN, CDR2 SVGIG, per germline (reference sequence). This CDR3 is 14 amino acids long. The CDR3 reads CAAEELQRYYGYTF. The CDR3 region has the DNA TGTGCCGCTGAGGAACTCCAACGTTACTATGGCTACACCTTC. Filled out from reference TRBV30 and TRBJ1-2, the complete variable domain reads SQTIHQWPATLVQPVGSPLSLECTVEGTSNPNLYWYRQAAGRGLQLLFYSVGIGQISSEVPQNLSASRPQDRQFILSSKKLLLSDSGFYLCAAEELQRYYGYTFGSGTRLTVV.

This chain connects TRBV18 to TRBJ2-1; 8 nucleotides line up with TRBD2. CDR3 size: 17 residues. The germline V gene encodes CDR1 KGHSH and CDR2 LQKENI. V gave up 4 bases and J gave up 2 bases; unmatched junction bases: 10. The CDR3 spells CASSLILAANPYNEQFF. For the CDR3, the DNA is TGTGCCAGCTCACTAATACTAGCGGCCAACCCCTACAATGAGCAGTTCTTC.

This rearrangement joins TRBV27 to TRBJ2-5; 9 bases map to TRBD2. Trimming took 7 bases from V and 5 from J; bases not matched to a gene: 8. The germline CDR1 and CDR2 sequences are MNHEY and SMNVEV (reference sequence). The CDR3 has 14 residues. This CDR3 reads CASIQTSGGETQYF. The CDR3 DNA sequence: TGTGCCAGCATCCAGACTAGCGGCGGTGAGACCCAGTACTTC.